Listed below are T cell receptor beta chains from one sample, sequenced in a study of OX40 agonist ivuxolimab in advanced cancers. Generated by immunoSEQ multiplex PCR, the TCRdb table keeps only in-frame clones and is missing some. Altogether 90,000 to 100,000 clones are present, approximately 83% being singletons, with the ten largest covering more than 1.2%. The sequenced sample was CD4+ or CD8+ T cells sorted from blood, obtained in a trial of the OX40 agonist ivuxolimab. The receptor set was obtained from an adult with an advanced solid tumor such as melanoma, head and neck, liver or kidney cancer. Both conserved end residues are part of each CDR3. Each record gives: V gene, clone size, J gene, D gene, CDR3 DNA, CDR3 protein. A D gene is named only where the DNA matches it firmly. The size entry is marked missing in some rows and otherwise reads once, few, many or a size class.

TRBV28,few,TRBJ1-2,NA,TGTGCCAGCAGTTTAATACAGGGCTATGGCTACACCTTC,CASSLIQGYGYTF
TRBV11-2,NA,TRBJ2-5,TRBD2,TGTGCCAGCAGCTTTCAGCGGGAGGGAGAGACCCAGTACTTC,CASSFQREGETQYF
TRBV4-2,NA,TRBJ2-5,TRBD2,TGTGCCAGCAGCCAAGATGAAAGCGGGGGGGCCGGGACCCAGTACTTC,CASSQDESGGAGTQYF
TRBV27,NA,TRBJ2-7,TRBD2,TGTGCCAGCATATCAGTGGCTAGCGGTTCCTACGAGCAGTACTTC,CASISVASGSYEQYF
TRBV28,NA,TRBJ2-1,NA,TGTGCCAGCAGTTCTGAGAACCGCAGGCAGTTCTTC,CASSSENRRQFF
TRBV19,once,TRBJ2-3,TRBD1,TGTGCCAGTAGCCCCTCCGACAGGGGTGGCACAGATACGCAGTATTTT,CASSPSDRGGTDTQYF
TRBV5-1,NA,TRBJ2-4,TRBD1,TGCGCCAGCAGCCTAGTGCCTAACGACGACAGGGGACTAGCCAAAAACATTCAGTACTTC,CASSLVPNDDRGLAKNIQYF
TRBV5-1,NA,TRBJ2-3,NA,TGCGCCAGCAGCCCATGGACAGTTGGGGTTGAAGATACGCAGTATTTT,CASSPWTVGVEDTQYF
TRBV4-3,NA,TRBJ2-3,TRBD2,TGCGCCAGCAGCCGGGGGGAGGGGCCAGATACGCAGTATTTT,CASSRGEGPDTQYF
TRBV7-9,NA,TRBJ2-3,TRBD2,TGTGCCAGCAGCGAATTAGCGGGAGGCTTGGCAGATACGCAGTATTTT,CASSELAGGLADTQYF
TRBV7-2,NA,TRBJ2-1,NA,TGTGCCAGCAGCCCAGGCGGAGGCGCCTACAATGAGCAGTTCTTC,CASSPGGGAYNEQFF
TRBV2,NA,TRBJ1-1,NA,TGTGCCAGCGAATTGGGGGAGGTCACTGAAGCTTTCTTT,CASELGEVTEAFF
TRBV10-3,few,TRBJ2-3,NA,TGTGCCATCAGTGGCTCGGAAAGGAGCACAGATACGCAGTATTTT,CAISGSERSTDTQYF
TRBV29-1,NA,TRBJ1-1,NA,TGCAGCGTTGCTTCCAAGAACACTGAAGCTTTCTTT,CSVASKNTEAFF
TRBV4-2,NA,TRBJ2-3,NA,TGTGCCAGCAGCCAAGCAAAGGGAGTAGGGACAGATACGCAGTATTTT,CASSQAKGVGTDTQYF
TRBV7-2,few,TRBJ1-5,NA,TGTGCCAGCAGTCCAGATTCCAATCAGCCCCAGCATTTT,CASSPDSNQPQHF
TRBV25-1,NA,TRBJ2-5,NA,TGTGCCAGCAGTGGAGTGGGTAGTCAAGAGACCCAGTACTTC,CASSGVGSQETQYF
TRBV7-9,NA,TRBJ2-5,NA,TGTGCCAGCAGCCCAACCCCCAGCAACCAAGAGACCCAGTACTTC,CASSPTPSNQETQYF
TRBV4-3,NA,TRBJ1-6,TRBD1,TGCGCCAGCAGCCAAGAAGGGGCCGGACAGGGCTATTCACCCCTCCACTTT,CASSQEGAGQGYSPLHF
TRBV5-6,NA,TRBJ1-6,TRBD1,TGTGCCAGCAGCTCCTCCGGGACAGGCAATTCACCCCTCCACTTT,CASSSSGTGNSPLHF
TRBV5-1,NA,TRBJ1-4,NA,TGCGCCAGCAGCTCCTACGGGAAGGTCGCAACTAATGAAAAACTGTTTTTT,CASSSYGKVATNEKLFF
TRBV5-1,NA,TRBJ2-3,NA,TGCGCCAGCACCTTAGGTGGCGGGTCAGATACGCAGTATTTT,CASTLGGGSDTQYF
TRBV5-6,NA,TRBJ1-4,NA,TGTGCCAGCAGCTTGTTTCCCCAGAGAGATGAAAAACTGTTTTTT,CASSLFPQRDEKLFF
TRBV4-2,NA,TRBJ1-1,NA,TGTGCCAGCAGCCAAGTACCAGTAGGGGACACTGAAGCTTTCTTT,CASSQVPVGDTEAFF
TRBV9,NA,TRBJ2-5,NA,TGTGCCAGCAGCGAGGGGGGACAGCAAGAGACCCAGTACTTC,CASSEGGQQETQYF
TRBV19,NA,TRBJ1-4,NA,TGTGCCAGTAGTATCTCCAGGGGACCAGAAAAACTGTTTTTT,CASSISRGPEKLFF
TRBV7-2,NA,TRBJ1-5,NA,TGTGCCAGCAGCTTAACTAGGGAGGGGAATCAGCCCCAGCATTTT,CASSLTREGNQPQHF
TRBV7-6,NA,TRBJ1-1,NA,TGTGCCAGCAGCTTACGGGGGAGGGACACTGAAGCTTTCTTT,CASSLRGRDTEAFF
TRBV12-5,NA,TRBJ1-5,NA,TGTGCTAGTGGTTTTAACGGGGGCGCGGGTCAGCCCCAGCATTTT,CASGFNGGAGQPQHF
TRBV9,NA,TRBJ1-4,TRBD1,TGTGCCAGCAGCGTATTAGGACAGGGGGATGAAAAACTGTTTTTT,CASSVLGQGDEKLFF
TRBV27,NA,TRBJ1-6,NA,TGTGCCAGCAGTGGGGTGGGGTCACCCCTCCACTTT,CASSGVGSPLHF
TRBV6-6,NA,TRBJ1-2,NA,TGTGCCAGCAGTTACTCGAGGGGGGGTCACTATGGCTACACCTTC,CASSYSRGGHYGYTF
TRBV6-6,NA,TRBJ2-1,NA,TGTGCCAGCAGGGACCAACTCCCGGAGCAGTTCTTC,CASRDQLPEQFF
TRBV18,NA,TRBJ2-2,NA,TGTGCCAGCTCACCAGAAAGGGTCGGGGAGCTGTTTTTT,CASSPERVGELFF
TRBV19,NA,TRBJ2-6,NA,TGTGCCAGTAGTGTGAGCTCTGGGGCCAACGTCCTGACTTTC,CASSVSSGANVLTF
TRBV19,NA,TRBJ2-1,NA,TGTGCCAGTCGGGACTTTTACAATGAGCAGTTCTTC,CASRDFYNEQFF
TRBV25-1,NA,TRBJ2-3,NA,TGTGCCAGCAGTGAGCAGGGGATAGATACGCAGTATTTT,CASSEQGIDTQYF
TRBV28,NA,TRBJ2-7,NA,TGTGCCAGCAGTTCCCGGTCGTACGAGCAGTACTTC,CASSSRSYEQYF
TRBV9,NA,TRBJ2-3,TRBD2,TGTGCCAGCAGCCCACACGGGACTAGCGGTTCCCCAGATACGCAGTATTTT,CASSPHGTSGSPDTQYF
TRBV19,few,TRBJ1-5,NA,TGTGCCAGTAGTTTCGGGGCGAACGGTCAGCCCCAGCATTTT,CASSFGANGQPQHF
TRBV19,NA,TRBJ1-5,NA,TGTGCCAGTAGTTGGTTGCAGGGATCTAGCAATCAGCCCCAGCATTTT,CASSWLQGSSNQPQHF
TRBV6-6,NA,TRBJ2-2,NA,TGTGCCAGCCGTGAGGGGATCGGGGAGCTGTTTTTT,CASREGIGELFF
TRBV12-5,NA,TRBJ2-5,NA,TGTGCTAGTGGTTCGACAACCCCACAGGAAAGGGGCGCCAAGGGGACCCAGTACTTC,CASGSTTPQERGAKGTQYF
TRBV10-3,NA,TRBJ2-7,TRBD2,TGTGCCATCCAAGCAACTAGCGGGTCTTCCTACGAGCAGTACTTC,CAIQATSGSSYEQYF
TRBV4-3,once,TRBJ1-3,NA,TGCGCCAGCAGCCCCCGGGCCCAGGGGCTTGGGAACACCATATATTTT,CASSPRAQGLGNTIYF
TRBV27,once,TRBJ1-6,TRBD1,TGTGCCAGCACCAGGGACAGGGTGGGGAATTCACCCCTCCACTTT,CASTRDRVGNSPLHF
TRBV7-2,once,TRBJ2-2,TRBD1,TGTGCCAGCAGCTTGGACAGGACGAACACCGGGGAGCTGTTTTTT,CASSLDRTNTGELFF
TRBV7-8,NA,TRBJ1-3,NA,TGTGCCAGCAGGACGGGACCTACGGCAGGAAACACCATATATTTT,CASRTGPTAGNTIYF
TRBV5-1,NA,TRBJ1-3,TRBD1,TGCGCCAGCAGCGTCCAGGGGGGCTCTGGAAACACCATATATTTT,CASSVQGGSGNTIYF
TRBV6-5,NA,TRBJ1-3,NA,TGTGCCAGCATTGCCGACATCTCTGGAAACACCATATATTTT,CASIADISGNTIYF
TRBV10-2,NA,TRBJ1-3,NA,TGCGCCAGCACAGACAGGAACTTAGGAAACACCATATATTTT,CASTDRNLGNTIYF
TRBV7-9,NA,TRBJ1-5,TRBD1,TGTGCCAGCAGCGAAGGACAGGTTCAGCATTTT,CASSEGQVQHF
TRBV5-1,NA,TRBJ2-3,NA,TGCGCCAGCAGCTTGGTATCTGGGGACTCGGAGGACGCAGATACGCAGTATTTT,CASSLVSGDSEDADTQYF
TRBV2,NA,TRBJ2-5,NA,TGTGCCAGCGGGGTCTTGGAGACCCAGTACTTC,CASGVLETQYF
TRBV7-2,NA,TRBJ2-3,NA,TGTGCCAGCAGCTTATTACCGGGGACAGATACGCAGTATTTT,CASSLLPGTDTQYF
TRBV7-6,NA,TRBJ2-1,TRBD1,TGTGCCAGCAGCTTAGTCCAGGGGGCTGGGTACAATGAGCAGTTCTTC,CASSLVQGAGYNEQFF
TRBV7-3,NA,TRBJ2-5,NA,TGTGCCAGCAGCTTAGGCAGGGCGGATTTCGGGACCCAGTACTTC,CASSLGRADFGTQYF
TRBV29-1,NA,TRBJ2-1,NA,TGCAGCGTTGGTAGAAGGGGTAATGAGCAGTTCTTC,CSVGRRGNEQFF
TRBV5-4,NA,TRBJ1-1,NA,TGTGCCAGCAGCTCAATTAAGACGAACACTGAAGCTTTCTTT,CASSSIKTNTEAFF
TRBV27,NA,TRBJ2-5,NA,TGTGCCAGCAGTTTATTCCTAGACCATTCAAGAGAGACCCAGTACTTC,CASSLFLDHSRETQYF